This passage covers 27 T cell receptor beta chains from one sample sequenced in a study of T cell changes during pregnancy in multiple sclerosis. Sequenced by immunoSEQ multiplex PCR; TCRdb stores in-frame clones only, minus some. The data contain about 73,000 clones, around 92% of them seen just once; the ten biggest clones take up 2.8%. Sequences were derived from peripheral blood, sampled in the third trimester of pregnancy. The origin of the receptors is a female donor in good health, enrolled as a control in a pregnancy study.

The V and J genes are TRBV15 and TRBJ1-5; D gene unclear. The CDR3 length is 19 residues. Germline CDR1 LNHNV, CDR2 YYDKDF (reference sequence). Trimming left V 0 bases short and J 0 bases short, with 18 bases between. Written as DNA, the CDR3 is TGTGCCACCAGCAGAGAACTGCACCATGAGGGAGATAGCAATCAGCCCCAGCATTTT. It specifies CATSRELHHEGDSNQPQHF.

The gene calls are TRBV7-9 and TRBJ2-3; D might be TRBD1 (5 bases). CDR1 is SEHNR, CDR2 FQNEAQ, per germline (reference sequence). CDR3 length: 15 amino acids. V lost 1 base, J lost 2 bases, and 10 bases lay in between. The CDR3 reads CASSLGGGVTDTQYF. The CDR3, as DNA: TGTGCCAGCAGCTTAGGGGGCGGAGTCACAGATACGCAGTATTTT. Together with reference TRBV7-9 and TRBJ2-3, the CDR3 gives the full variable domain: DTGVSQNPRHKITKRGQNVTFRCDPISEHNRLYWYRQTLGQGPEFLTYFQNEAQLEKSRLLSDRFSAERPKGSFSTLEIQRTEQGDSAMYLCASSLGGGVTDTQYFGPGTRLTVL.

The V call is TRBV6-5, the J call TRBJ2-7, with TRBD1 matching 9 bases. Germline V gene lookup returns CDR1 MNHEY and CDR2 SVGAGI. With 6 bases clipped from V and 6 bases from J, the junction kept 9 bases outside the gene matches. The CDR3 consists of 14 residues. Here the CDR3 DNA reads TGTGCCAGCAGGCCACCGGGACAGGGATTCGAGCAGTACTTC. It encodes CASRPPGQGFEQYF.

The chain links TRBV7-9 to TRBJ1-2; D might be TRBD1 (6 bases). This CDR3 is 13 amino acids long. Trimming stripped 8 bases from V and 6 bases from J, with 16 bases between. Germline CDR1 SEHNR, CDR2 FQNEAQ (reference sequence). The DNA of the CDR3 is TGTGCCAGCGACATTAGGGGGAGTGATGGCTACACCTTC. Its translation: CASDIRGSDGYTF.

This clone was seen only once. In nucleotides, the CDR3 is TGTGCCAGCTCACCAGTAGACCGAGGAGAGACCCAGTACTTC. Protein sequence: CASSPVDRGETQYF. This chain uses TRBV18 with TRBJ2-5; D remains unclear. CDR3 size: 14 residues. CDR1 and CDR2 (germline): KGHSH, LQKENI. Trimming took off 2 bases at V and 4 bases at J, with 11 bases between the two ends. The full variable domain, with the rest looked up from reference TRBV18 and TRBJ2-5, is NAGVMQNPRHLVRRRGQEARLRCSPMKGHSHVYWYRQLPEEGLKFMVYLQKENIIDESGMPKERFSAEFPKEGPSILRIQQVVRGDSAAYFCASSPVDRGETQYFGPGTRLLVL.

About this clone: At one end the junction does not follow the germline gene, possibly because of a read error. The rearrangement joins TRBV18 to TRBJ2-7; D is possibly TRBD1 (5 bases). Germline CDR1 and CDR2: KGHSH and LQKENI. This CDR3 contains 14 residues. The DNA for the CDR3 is TGTGCCAGCTCACCACCGCAGGGCTCCCACGAGCAGTACTTC. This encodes CASSPPQGSHEQYF.

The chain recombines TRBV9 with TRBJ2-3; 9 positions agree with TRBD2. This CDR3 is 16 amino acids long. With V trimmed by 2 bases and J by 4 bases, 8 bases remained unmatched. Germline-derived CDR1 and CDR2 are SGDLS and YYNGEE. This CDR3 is CASSVVAGVDADTQYF. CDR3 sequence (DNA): TGTGCCAGCAGCGTCGTAGCGGGAGTCGATGCAGATACGCAGTATTTT.

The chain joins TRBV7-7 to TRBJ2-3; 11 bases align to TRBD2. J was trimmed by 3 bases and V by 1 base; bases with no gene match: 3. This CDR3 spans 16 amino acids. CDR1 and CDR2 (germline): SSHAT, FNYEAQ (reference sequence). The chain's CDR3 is CASSLVAGGTTDTQYF. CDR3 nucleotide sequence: TGTGCCAGCAGCTTAGTAGCGGGGGGGACTACAGATACGCAGTATTTT. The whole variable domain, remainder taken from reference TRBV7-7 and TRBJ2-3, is GAGVSQSPRYKVTKRGQDVTLRCDPISSHATLYWYQQALGQGPEFLTYFNYEAQPDKSGLPSDRFSAERPEGSISTLTIQRTEQRDSAMYRCASSLVAGGTTDTQYFGPGTRLTVL.

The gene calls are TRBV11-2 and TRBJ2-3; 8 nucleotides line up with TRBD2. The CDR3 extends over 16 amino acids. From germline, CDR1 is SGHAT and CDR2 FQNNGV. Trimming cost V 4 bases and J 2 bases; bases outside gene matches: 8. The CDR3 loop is CASSSVGTSYTDTQYF. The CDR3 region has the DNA TGTGCCAGCAGCTCTGTCGGGACTAGTTACACAGATACGCAGTATTTT.

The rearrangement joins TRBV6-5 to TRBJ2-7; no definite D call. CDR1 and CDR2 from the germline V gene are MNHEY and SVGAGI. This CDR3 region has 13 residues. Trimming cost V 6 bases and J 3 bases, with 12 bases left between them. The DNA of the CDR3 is TGTGCCAGCAGACCACCGGGTAACTACGAGCAGTACTTC. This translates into CASRPPGNYEQYF.

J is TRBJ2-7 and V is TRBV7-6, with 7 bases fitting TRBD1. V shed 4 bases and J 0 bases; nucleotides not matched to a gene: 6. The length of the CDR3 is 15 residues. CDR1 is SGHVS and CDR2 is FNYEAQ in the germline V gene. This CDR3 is CASSYRGASSYEQYF. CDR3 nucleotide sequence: TGTGCCAGCAGCTACAGGGGCGCGAGCTCCTACGAGCAGTACTTC.

CDR3 sequence: CASSSPMRSTDTQYF. In DNA, the CDR3 is TGTGCCAGCAGTTCCCCGATGAGGAGCACAGATACGCAGTATTTT. The chain has TRBV27 and TRBJ2-3; D is unclear. The CDR3 consists of 15 residues. The germline V gene has CDR1 MNHEY and CDR2 SMNVEV (reference sequence). V gave up 4 bases and J gave up 0 bases, with 11 bases separating them.

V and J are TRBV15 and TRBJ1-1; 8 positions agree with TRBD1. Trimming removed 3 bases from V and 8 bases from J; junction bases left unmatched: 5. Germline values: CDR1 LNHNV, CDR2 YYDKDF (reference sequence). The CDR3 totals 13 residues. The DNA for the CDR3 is TGTGCCACCAGCAGGAAGCGACAGGGGGAAGCTTTCTTT. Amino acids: CATSRKRQGEAFF. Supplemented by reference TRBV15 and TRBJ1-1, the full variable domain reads DAMVIQNPRYQVTQFGKPVTLSCSQTLNHNVMYWYQQKSSQAPKLLFHYYDKDFNNEADTPDNFQSRRPNTSFCFLDIRSPGLGDTAMYLCATSRKRQGEAFFGQGTRLTVV.

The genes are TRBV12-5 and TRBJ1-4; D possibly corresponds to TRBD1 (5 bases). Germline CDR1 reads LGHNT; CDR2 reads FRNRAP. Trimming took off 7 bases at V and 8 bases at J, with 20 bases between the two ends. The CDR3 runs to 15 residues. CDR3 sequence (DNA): TGTGCTAGTGCCATCCCCCCGGCAGGGAACGAAAAACTGTTTTTT. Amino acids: CASAIPPAGNEKLFF.

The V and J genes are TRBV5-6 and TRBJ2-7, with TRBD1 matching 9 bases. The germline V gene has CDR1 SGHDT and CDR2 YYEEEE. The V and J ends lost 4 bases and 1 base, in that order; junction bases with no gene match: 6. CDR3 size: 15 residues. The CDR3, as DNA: TGTGCCAGCAGCCCGGCCGGGACAGGGTCCTACGAGCAGTACTTC. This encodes CASSPAGTGSYEQYF.

The CDR3 here is CASSQDSYEQYF. The CDR3 nucleotides are TGCGCCAGCAGCCAAGACAGCTACGAGCAGTACTTC. The genes are TRBV4-1 and TRBJ2-7; unclear D gene. V gave up 0 bases and J gave up 3 bases, with 3 bases separating them. The germline CDR1 and CDR2 sequences are MGHRA and YSYEKL. This CDR3 is 12 amino acids long.

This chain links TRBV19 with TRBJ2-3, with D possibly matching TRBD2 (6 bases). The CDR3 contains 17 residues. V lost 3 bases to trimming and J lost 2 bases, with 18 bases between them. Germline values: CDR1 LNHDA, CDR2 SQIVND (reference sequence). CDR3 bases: TGTGCCAGTAGTATGGGAGGACTTCACCTCTTCACAGATACGCAGTATTTT. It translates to CASSMGGLHLFTDTQYF.

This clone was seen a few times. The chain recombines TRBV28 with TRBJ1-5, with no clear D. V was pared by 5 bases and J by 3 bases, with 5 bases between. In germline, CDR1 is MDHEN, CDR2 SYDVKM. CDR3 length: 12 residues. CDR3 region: CASSQNNQPQHF. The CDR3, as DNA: TGTGCCAGCAGTCAAAACAATCAGCCCCAGCATTTT. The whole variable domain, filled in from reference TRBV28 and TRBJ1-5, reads DVKVTQSSRYLVKRTGEKVFLECVQDMDHENMFWYRQDPGLGLRLIYFSYDVKMKEKGDIPEGYSVSREKKERFSLILESASTNQTSMYLCASSQNNQPQHFGDGTRLSIL.

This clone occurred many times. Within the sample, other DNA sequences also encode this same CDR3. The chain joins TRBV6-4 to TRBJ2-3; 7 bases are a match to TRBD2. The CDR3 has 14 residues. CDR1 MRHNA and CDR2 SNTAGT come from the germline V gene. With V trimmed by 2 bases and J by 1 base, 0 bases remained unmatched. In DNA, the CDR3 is TGTGCCAGCAGTGACACTAGCGGCACAGATACGCAGTATTTT. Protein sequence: CASSDTSGTDTQYF.

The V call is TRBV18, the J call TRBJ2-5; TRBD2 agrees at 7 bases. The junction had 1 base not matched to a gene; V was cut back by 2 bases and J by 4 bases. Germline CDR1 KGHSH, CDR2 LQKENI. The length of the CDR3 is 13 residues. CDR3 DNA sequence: TGTGCCAGCTCACCAGGCGGGGGAGAGACCCAGTACTTC. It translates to CASSPGGGETQYF.

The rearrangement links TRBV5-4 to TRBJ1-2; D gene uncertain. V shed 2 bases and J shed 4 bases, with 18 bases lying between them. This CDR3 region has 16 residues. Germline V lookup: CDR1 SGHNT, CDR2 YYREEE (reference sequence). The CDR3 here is CASSLGNSYTSYGYTF. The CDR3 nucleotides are TGTGCCAGCAGCTTAGGTAACAGCTATACCAGCTATGGCTACACCTTC.

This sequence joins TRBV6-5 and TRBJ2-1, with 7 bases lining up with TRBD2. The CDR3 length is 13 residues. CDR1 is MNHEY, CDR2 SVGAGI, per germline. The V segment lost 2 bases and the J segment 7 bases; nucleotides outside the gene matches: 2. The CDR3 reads CASSYRGSNEQFF. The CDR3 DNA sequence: TGTGCCAGCAGTTACCGCGGGAGTAATGAGCAGTTCTTC.

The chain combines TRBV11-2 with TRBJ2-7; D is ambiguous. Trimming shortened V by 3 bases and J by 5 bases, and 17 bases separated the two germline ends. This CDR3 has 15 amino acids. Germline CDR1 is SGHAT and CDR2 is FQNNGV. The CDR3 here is CASSFNVIRSHEQYF. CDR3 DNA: TGTGCCAGCAGCTTTAACGTTATCCGGAGCCACGAGCAGTACTTC.

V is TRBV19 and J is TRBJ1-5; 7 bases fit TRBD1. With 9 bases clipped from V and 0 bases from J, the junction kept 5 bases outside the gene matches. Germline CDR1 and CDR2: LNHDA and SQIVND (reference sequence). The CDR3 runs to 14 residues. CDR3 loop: CASHTGVSNQPQHF. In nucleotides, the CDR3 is TGTGCCAGCCACACAGGGGTTAGCAATCAGCCCCAGCATTTT.

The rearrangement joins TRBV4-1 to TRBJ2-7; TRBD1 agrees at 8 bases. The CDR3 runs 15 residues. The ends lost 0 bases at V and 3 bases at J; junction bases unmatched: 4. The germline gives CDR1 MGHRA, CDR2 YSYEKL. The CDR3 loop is CASSQETGDLYEQYF. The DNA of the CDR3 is TGCGCCAGCAGCCAAGAGACAGGGGATCTCTACGAGCAGTACTTC.

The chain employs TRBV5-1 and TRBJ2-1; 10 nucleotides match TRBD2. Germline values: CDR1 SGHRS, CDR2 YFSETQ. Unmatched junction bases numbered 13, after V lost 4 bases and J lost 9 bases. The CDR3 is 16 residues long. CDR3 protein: CASSLVSGRALGEQFF. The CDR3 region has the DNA TGCGCCAGCAGCCTTGTGAGCGGGAGGGCCTTGGGTGAGCAGTTCTTC.

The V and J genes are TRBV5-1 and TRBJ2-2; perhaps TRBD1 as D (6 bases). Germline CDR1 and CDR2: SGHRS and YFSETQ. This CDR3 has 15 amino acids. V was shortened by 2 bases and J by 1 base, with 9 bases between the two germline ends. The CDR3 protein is CASSLTTGNTGELFF. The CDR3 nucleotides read TGCGCCAGCAGCTTAACGACAGGGAACACCGGGGAGCTGTTTTTT.